This record looks at one TCR beta chain sequence and its context. Its matching antigen is unknown. PCR used 60 Vbeta primers and 13 Jbeta primers. Assay: immunoSEQ multiplex PCR; the TCRdb copy retains only in-frame clones and omits some. The data hold around 140,000 clones, with 78% observed a single time. This specimen belongs to a study of cytomegalovirus exposure and HLA in healthy donors. Broader study findings: As confirmed in vitro, a few CMV-associated chains were specific for CMV antigens. The HLA-A and HLA-B alleles of most subjects were reportedly predicted accurately from TCR beta sequences. Cytomegalovirus-associated status was assigned to about 160 TCR beta chains.

V was pared by 2 bases and J by 4 bases, with 2 bases of the junction left unmatched. The CDR3 sequence is 14 residues long. Per the germline V gene, CDR1 is KGHSH and CDR2 is LQKENI. This sequence joins TRBV18 and TRBJ2-1; TRBD1 matches 7 bases. The receptor comes from a woman between 18 and 29 years old in good health and CMV-seronegative. The sample taken for sequencing was PBMCs. CDR3: CASSPWDRYNEQFF. The CDR3 coding sequence is TGTGCCAGCTCACCATGGGACAGATACAATGAGCAGTTCTTC.